The rows below give T cell receptor beta chains drawn from one sample of a study of tumor and adjacent non-tumor tissue in lung cancer. MiXCR was run by TCRdb on the multiplex PCR reads, yielding one entry per CDR3 protein. The sample records 100,000 to 150,000 distinct CDR3 sequences, about 66% being singletons. The sample was lung tumor tissue. The receptors were gathered from a man under 40 with non-small cell lung cancer. Both conserved end residues are part of each CDR3. The order of the fields is J gene, CDR3 length, V gene, CDR3 protein.

J: TRBJ1-5; length: 13; V: TRBV4-2; CDR3: CASSQDLGKPQHF
J: TRBJ1-2; length: 14; V: TRBV6-6; CDR3: CASTWTVNDCGYTF
J: TRBJ1-6; length: 17; V: TRBV6-5; CDR3: CASSTNGRGGDNSPLHF
J: TRBJ1-1; length: 14; V: TRBV20-1; CDR3: CSARPLMWNIEASF
J: TRBJ2-3; length: 15; V: TRBV5-1; CDR3: CASSLSASGTDTQYF
J: TRBJ2-1; length: 13; V: TRBV11-2; CDR3: CASSLDLANEQFF
J: TRBJ2-5; length: 14; V: TRBV5-4; CDR3: CARSLPGIVETQYF
J: TRBJ2-7; length: 12; V: TRBV20-1; CDR3: CSDIDRNREQYF
J: TRBJ2-3; length: 14; V: TRBV7-2; CDR3: CATKPYSSTDTQYF
J: TRBJ1-1; length: 14; V: TRBV11-1; CDR3: CVSRWIAVNTEAFF
J: TRBJ2-1; length: 14; V: TRBV5-1; CDR3: CASMEGGTYNEQFF
J: TRBJ2-7; length: 12; V: TRBV29-1; CDR3: CSVEVGGTGQYF
J: TRBJ2-7; length: 15; V: TRBV7-8; CDR3: CASSSLAGGLGKQYF
J: TRBJ1-6; length: 15; V: TRBV10-3; CDR3: CAITPDIYYNSLPHF
J: TRBJ1-2; length: 13; V: TRBV12-3/TRBV12-4; CDR3: CASSLSSGGGYTF
J: TRBJ2-5; length: 15; V: TRBV6-5; CDR3: CASRTNTPPQETQYF
J: TRBJ2-5; length: 13; V: TRBV20-1; CDR3: CNAARSYQETQYF
J: TRBJ1-1; length: 14; V: TRBV12-3/TRBV12-4; CDR3: CASRTSKGNTEAFF
J: TRBJ2-1; length: 15; V: TRBV13; CDR3: CASSIGQDSYNEQFF
J: TRBJ2-5; length: 14; V: TRBV11-2; CDR3: CASSPDPRGETQYF
J: TRBJ1-1; length: 14; V: TRBV11-2; CDR3: CASSLRGLDTEAFF
J: TRBJ2-1; length: 14; V: TRBV29-1; CDR3: CNVEDGGGWYEQFF
J: TRBJ2-5; length: 13; V: TRBV5-1; CDR3: CASSTVTEETQYF
J: TRBJ1-2; length: 15; V: TRBV12-3/TRBV12-4; CDR3: CASSEEAGPNYGYTF
J: TRBJ2-6; length: 16; V: TRBV6-5; CDR3: CASSWNPVSGVNVLTF
J: TRBJ2-1; length: 17; V: TRBV10-3; CDR3: CAISDILGTSSYNEQFF
J: TRBJ1-2; length: 16; V: TRBV4-3; CDR3: CASSQGATQGGYGYTF
J: TRBJ1-1; length: 16; V: TRBV12-3/TRBV12-4; CDR3: CASSFTAGAHDTEAFF
J: TRBJ2-7; length: 14; V: TRBV12-3/TRBV12-4; CDR3: CASRRLAGSGEQYF
J: TRBJ2-5; length: 13; V: TRBV11-3; CDR3: CTSSFGQGQTQYF
J: TRBJ2-2; length: 14; V: TRBV20-1; CDR3: CSAPGQGLSGELFF
J: TRBJ2-1; length: 14; V: TRBV20-1; CDR3: CSAVSGGAYNDQFF
J: TRBJ1-4; length: 15; V: TRBV6-6; CDR3: CASRPTGERGEKLFF
J: TRBJ1-6; length: 15; V: TRBV12-3/TRBV12-4; CDR3: CASRKPGPSNSPLHF
J: TRBJ2-2; length: 15; V: TRBV6-1; CDR3: CASSGIGTYGPRLFF
J: TRBJ1-1; length: 12; V: TRBV10-3; CDR3: CVTTTGDTEAFF
J: TRBJ1-1; length: 12; V: TRBV5-6; CDR3: CASCRRGTEAFF
J: TRBJ2-1; length: 17; V: TRBV6-5; CDR3: CASSPARLAWAHNEQFF
J: TRBJ1-2; length: 20; V: TRBV6-2/TRBV6-3; CDR3: CASSYPTKTQFRTTNYGYTF
J: TRBJ2-3; length: 19; V: TRBV4-3; CDR3: CASSQESSGRSKGTDTQFF
J: TRBJ2-1; length: 14; V: TRBV20-1; CDR3: CSAKTVSSYSEQFF